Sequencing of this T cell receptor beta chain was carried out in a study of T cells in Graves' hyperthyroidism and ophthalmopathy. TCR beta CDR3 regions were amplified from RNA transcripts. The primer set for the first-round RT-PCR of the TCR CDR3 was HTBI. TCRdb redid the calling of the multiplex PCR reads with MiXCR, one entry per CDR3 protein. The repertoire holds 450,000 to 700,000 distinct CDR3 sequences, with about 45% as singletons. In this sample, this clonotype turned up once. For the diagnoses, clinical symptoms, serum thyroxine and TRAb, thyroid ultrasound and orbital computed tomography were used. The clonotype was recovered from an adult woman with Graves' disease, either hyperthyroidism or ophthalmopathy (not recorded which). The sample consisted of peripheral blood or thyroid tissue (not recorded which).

In nucleotides, the CDR3 is TGTGCCAGCAGCTTAGTTAAGTGGACGAGCTCCTACGAGCAGTACTTC. As protein: CASSLVKWTSSYEQYF. The genes are TRBV11-1 and TRBJ2-7; D is ambiguous. There are 16 residues in the CDR3. Trimming removed 1 base at V and 0 bases at J, with 13 bases between. Per the germline V gene, CDR1 is SGHAT and CDR2 is FQDESV (reference sequence).